A selection of T cell receptor beta chains follows, all from one sample in a study of T cells after yellow fever vaccination. TCRdb redid the calling of the 5' RACE reads with MiXCR, one entry per CDR3 protein. The sample yields approximately 300,000 distinct CDR3 sequences, around 7% seen once. This sample comprised PBMCs, obtained 35 to 50 days after the first yellow fever vaccination. These TCRs come from a man younger than 35 who received the YFV17D yellow fever vaccine. CDR3s include the opening cysteine and the closing phenylalanine or tryptophan. Only some rows state a clone size, as once, few, many or a class for expanded clones.

v_call: TRBV19
j_call: TRBJ1-1
clone_size: many
cdr3_aa: CASMKGNTEAFF

v_call: TRBV6-1
j_call: TRBJ2-2
clone_size: few
cdr3_aa: CASNRQGRTGELFF

v_call: TRBV6-2/TRBV6-3
j_call: TRBJ2-7
clone_size: many
cdr3_aa: CASSGGSHEQYF

v_call: TRBV6-1
j_call: TRBJ2-3
clone_size: .
cdr3_aa: CASSVLKGGNTDTQYF

v_call: TRBV21-1
j_call: TRBJ2-3
clone_size: .
cdr3_aa: CASKPGQGPDTQYF

v_call: TRBV5-1
j_call: TRBJ1-2
clone_size: few
cdr3_aa: CASSLETGSLFSGYTF

v_call: TRBV6-2/TRBV6-3
j_call: TRBJ1-5
clone_size: few
cdr3_aa: CASSYSISRAGDQPQHF

v_call: TRBV30
j_call: TRBJ2-5
clone_size: many
cdr3_aa: CAWRPRDRAETQYF

v_call: TRBV10-1
j_call: TRBJ2-2
clone_size: many
cdr3_aa: CASRPGGVNTGELFF

v_call: TRBV20-1
j_call: TRBJ2-3
clone_size: .
cdr3_aa: CSAARASTQYF

v_call: TRBV20-1
j_call: TRBJ1-6
clone_size: few
cdr3_aa: CSAPGPRAYNSPLHF

v_call: TRBV9
j_call: TRBJ2-1
clone_size: many
cdr3_aa: CASSDGAGYEQFF

v_call: TRBV4-3
j_call: TRBJ2-7
clone_size: .
cdr3_aa: CASSQDYRGGNYEQYF

v_call: TRBV5-4
j_call: TRBJ2-7
clone_size: .
cdr3_aa: CASSLGTGREQYF

v_call: TRBV6-5
j_call: TRBJ1-2
clone_size: few
cdr3_aa: CASSYGTRNYGYTF

v_call: TRBV20-1
j_call: TRBJ1-5
clone_size: .
cdr3_aa: CSARHSNQPQHF

v_call: TRBV29-1
j_call: TRBJ2-1
clone_size: .
cdr3_aa: CSVEDLDPAYNEQFF

v_call: TRBV7-9
j_call: TRBJ2-2
clone_size: .
cdr3_aa: CASSLRGGSGTGELFF

v_call: TRBV10-3
j_call: TRBJ2-7
clone_size: many
cdr3_aa: CAISSDRAYEQYF

v_call: TRBV13
j_call: TRBJ2-5
clone_size: few
cdr3_aa: CASSLGGLARETQYF

v_call: TRBV12-3/TRBV12-4
j_call: TRBJ1-2
clone_size: .
cdr3_aa: CAIGRTANYGYTF

v_call: TRBV20-1
j_call: TRBJ1-2
clone_size: few
cdr3_aa: CSASEQGVNYGYTF

v_call: TRBV7-2
j_call: TRBJ1-2
clone_size: few
cdr3_aa: CASSLSRAGGYSGYTF

v_call: TRBV6-5
j_call: TRBJ1-1
clone_size: .
cdr3_aa: CASSFTEWTAAFF

v_call: TRBV10-3
j_call: TRBJ2-5
clone_size: few
cdr3_aa: CAISVPGEEETQYF

v_call: TRBV10-1
j_call: TRBJ2-5
clone_size: .
cdr3_aa: CASSRWEGETQYF

v_call: TRBV19
j_call: TRBJ1-1
clone_size: many
cdr3_aa: CASSIDRRWTEAFF

v_call: TRBV7-9
j_call: TRBJ2-5
clone_size: .
cdr3_aa: CASSPQGTKTQYF

v_call: TRBV7-2
j_call: TRBJ1-5
clone_size: many
cdr3_aa: CASRGVPYSNQPQHF

v_call: TRBV6-1
j_call: TRBJ2-5
clone_size: many
cdr3_aa: CASSAAGRETQYF

v_call: TRBV4-1
j_call: TRBJ1-4
clone_size: few
cdr3_aa: CASSQDPGKNEKLFF

v_call: TRBV20-1
j_call: TRBJ1-4
clone_size: .
cdr3_aa: CSAKKTNEKLFF

v_call: TRBV4-2
j_call: TRBJ2-3
clone_size: many
cdr3_aa: CASSQPPGGSTDTQYF

v_call: TRBV6-2/TRBV6-3
j_call: TRBJ2-1
clone_size: many
cdr3_aa: CASSVTALAAYNEQFF

v_call: TRBV20-1
j_call: TRBJ2-7
clone_size: .
cdr3_aa: CSARGVGGASEQYF